Below, one T cell receptor beta chain is given with its context. V dropped 1 base and J dropped 5; count of bases not matched to a gene: 5. The CDR3 runs 16 residues. CDR1 is SGHRS, CDR2 YFSETQ, per germline. These data come from a study of T cells in Graves' hyperthyroidism and ophthalmopathy. Using RNA transcripts as the source, TCR beta CDR3 regions were amplified. First-round RT-PCR with HTBI primers amplified the TCR CDR3 region. TCRdb used MiXCR to reprocess the multiplex PCR reads, holding one entry per CDR3 protein. The table records 300,000 to 450,000 distinct CDR3 sequences, under 15% of them present only once.

Sequenced input: blood. The TCR sequence derives from a woman in her thirties with Graves' hyperthyroidism. J is TRBJ2-2 and V is TRBV5-1, with TRBD1 identical over 10 bases. The CDR3: CASSLMGQGLTGELFF. CDR3 DNA sequence: TGCGCCAGCAGCTTGATGGGACAGGGGTTGACCGGGGAGCTGTTTTTT.